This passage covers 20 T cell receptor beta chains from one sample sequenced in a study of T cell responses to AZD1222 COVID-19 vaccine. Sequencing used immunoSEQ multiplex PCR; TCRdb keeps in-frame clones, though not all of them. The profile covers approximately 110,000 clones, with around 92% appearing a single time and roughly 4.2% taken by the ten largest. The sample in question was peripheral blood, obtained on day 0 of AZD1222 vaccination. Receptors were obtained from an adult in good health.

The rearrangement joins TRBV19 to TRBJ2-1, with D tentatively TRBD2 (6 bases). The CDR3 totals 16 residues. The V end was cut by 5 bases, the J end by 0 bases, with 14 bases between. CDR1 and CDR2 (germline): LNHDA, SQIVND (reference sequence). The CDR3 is CASSDSGESSYNEQFF. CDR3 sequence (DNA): TGTGCCAGTAGTGATTCGGGGGAGAGCTCCTACAATGAGCAGTTCTTC. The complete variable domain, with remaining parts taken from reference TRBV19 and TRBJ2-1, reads DGGITQSPKYLFRKEGQNVTLSCEQNLNHDAMYWYRQDPGQGLRLIYYSQIVNDFQKGDIAEGYSVSREKKESFPLTVTSAQKNPTAFYLCASSDSGESSYNEQFFGPGTRLTVL.

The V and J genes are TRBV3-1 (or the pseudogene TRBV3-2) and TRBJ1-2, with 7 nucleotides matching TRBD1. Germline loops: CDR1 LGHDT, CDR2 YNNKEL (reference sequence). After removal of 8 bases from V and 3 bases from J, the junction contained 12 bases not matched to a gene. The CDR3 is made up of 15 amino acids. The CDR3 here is CASGRWDSIYYGYTF. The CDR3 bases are TGTGCCAGCGGACGATGGGACAGCATATACTATGGCTACACCTTC.

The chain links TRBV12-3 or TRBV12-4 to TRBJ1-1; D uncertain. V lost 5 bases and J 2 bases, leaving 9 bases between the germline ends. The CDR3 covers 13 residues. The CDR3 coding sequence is TGTGCCAGCAGTCTTTTTGGTAACACTGAAGCTTTCTTT. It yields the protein CASSLFGNTEAFF.

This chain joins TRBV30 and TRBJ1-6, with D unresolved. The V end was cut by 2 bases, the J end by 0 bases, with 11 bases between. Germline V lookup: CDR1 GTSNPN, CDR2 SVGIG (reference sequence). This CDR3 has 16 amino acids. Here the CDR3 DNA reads TGTGCCTGGAGTCTGGAGCGCAGCTCCTATAATTCACCCCTCCACTTT. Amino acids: CAWSLERSSYNSPLHF.

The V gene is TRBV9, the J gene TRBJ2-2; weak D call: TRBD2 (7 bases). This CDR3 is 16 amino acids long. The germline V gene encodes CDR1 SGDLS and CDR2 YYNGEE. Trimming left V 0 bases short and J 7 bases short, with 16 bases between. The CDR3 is CASSVEGVAGVGELFF. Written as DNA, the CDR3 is TGTGCCAGCAGCGTAGAGGGGGTGGCGGGAGTCGGGGAGCTGTTTTTT.

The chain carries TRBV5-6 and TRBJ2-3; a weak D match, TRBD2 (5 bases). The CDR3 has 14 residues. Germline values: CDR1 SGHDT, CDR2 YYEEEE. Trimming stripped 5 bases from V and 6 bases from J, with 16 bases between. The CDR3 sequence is CASRRGLGGDTQYF. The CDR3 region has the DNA TGTGCCAGCAGGAGAGGGCTAGGCGGGGATACGCAGTATTTT.

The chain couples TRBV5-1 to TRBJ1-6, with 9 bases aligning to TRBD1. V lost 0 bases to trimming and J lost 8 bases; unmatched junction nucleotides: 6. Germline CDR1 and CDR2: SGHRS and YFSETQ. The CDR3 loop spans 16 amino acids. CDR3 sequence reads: CASSLVLGQGYSPLHF. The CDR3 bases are TGCGCCAGCAGCTTGGTGCTGGGACAGGGTTATTCACCCCTCCACTTT.

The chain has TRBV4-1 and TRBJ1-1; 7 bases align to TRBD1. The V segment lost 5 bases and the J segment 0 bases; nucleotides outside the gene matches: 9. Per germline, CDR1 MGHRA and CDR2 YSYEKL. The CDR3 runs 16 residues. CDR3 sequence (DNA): TGCGCCAGCAGCTCCCGACAGGGTAATCTGAACACTGAAGCTTTCTTT. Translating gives CASSSRQGNLNTEAFF.

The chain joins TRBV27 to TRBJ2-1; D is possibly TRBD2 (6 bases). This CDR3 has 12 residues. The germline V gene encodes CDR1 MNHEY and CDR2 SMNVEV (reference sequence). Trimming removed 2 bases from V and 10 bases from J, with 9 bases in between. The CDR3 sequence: CASSLRGWEQFF. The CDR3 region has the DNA TGTGCCAGCAGTTTACGGGGGTGGGAGCAGTTCTTC.

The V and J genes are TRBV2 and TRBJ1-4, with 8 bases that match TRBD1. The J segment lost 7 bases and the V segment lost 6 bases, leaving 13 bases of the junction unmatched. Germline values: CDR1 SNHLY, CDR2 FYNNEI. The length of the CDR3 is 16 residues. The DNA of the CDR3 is TGTGCCAGCAGGGACAGGGTAACGGCGGGAGGTGAAAAACTGTTTTTT. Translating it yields CASRDRVTAGGEKLFF.

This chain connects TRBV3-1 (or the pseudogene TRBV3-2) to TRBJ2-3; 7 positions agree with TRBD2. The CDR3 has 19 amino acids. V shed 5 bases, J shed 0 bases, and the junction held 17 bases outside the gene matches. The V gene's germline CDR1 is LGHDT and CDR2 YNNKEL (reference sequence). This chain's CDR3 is CASSYRRVSYSGSTDTQYF. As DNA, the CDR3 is TGTGCCAGCAGCTACCGGAGGGTTTCCTATAGCGGGAGCACAGATACGCAGTATTTT.

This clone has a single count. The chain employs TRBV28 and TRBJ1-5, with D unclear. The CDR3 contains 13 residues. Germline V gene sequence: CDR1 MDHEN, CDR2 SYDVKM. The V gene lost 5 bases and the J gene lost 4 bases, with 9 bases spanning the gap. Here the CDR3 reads CASSPPANQPQHF. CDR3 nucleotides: TGTGCCAGCAGTCCCCCGGCGAATCAGCCCCAGCATTTT.

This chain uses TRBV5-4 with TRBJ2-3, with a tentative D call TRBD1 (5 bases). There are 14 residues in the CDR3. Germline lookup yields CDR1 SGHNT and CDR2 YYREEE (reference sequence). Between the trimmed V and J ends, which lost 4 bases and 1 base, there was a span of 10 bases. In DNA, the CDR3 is TGTGCCAGCAGCGGAAAGACAGGCACAGATACGCAGTATTTT. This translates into CASSGKTGTDTQYF.

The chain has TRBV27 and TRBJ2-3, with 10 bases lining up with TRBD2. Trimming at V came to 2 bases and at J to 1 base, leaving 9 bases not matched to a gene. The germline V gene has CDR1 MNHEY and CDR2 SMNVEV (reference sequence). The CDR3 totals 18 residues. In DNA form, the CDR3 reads TGTGCCAGCAGTTTAACCCCAGCGGGGGGGCGGCGCACAGATACGCAGTATTTT. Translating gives CASSLTPAGGRRTDTQYF.

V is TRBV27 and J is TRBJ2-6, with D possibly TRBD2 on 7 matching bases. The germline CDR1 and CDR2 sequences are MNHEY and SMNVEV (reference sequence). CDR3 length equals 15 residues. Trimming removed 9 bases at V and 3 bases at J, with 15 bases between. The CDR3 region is CASTGRVGGANVLTF. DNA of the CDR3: TGTGCCAGTACAGGGAGGGTAGGTGGGGCCAACGTCCTGACTTTC.

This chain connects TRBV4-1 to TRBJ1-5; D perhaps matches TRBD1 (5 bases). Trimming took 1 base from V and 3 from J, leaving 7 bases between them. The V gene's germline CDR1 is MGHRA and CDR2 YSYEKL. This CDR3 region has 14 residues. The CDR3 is CASSQGQFNQPQHF. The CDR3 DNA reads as TGCGCCAGCAGCCAAGGACAGTTCAATCAGCCCCAGCATTTT.

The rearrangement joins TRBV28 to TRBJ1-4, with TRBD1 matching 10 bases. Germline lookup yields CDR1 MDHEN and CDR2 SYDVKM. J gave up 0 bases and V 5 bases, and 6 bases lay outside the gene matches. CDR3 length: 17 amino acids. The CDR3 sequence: CASSPPGQGTTNEKLFF. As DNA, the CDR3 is TGTGCCAGCAGTCCACCGGGACAGGGGACAACTAATGAAAAACTGTTTTTT. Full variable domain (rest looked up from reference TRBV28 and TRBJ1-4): DVKVTQSSRYLVKRTGEKVFLECVQDMDHENMFWYRQDPGLGLRLIYFSYDVKMKEKGDIPEGYSVSREKKERFSLILESASTNQTSMYLCASSPPGQGTTNEKLFFGSGTQLSVL.

This CDR3 reads CASSGTSSTIYF. The CDR3 DNA sequence: TGTGCCAGCAGTGGGACATCGTCCACCATATATTTT. This chain joins TRBV2 and TRBJ1-3, with a tentative D call TRBD1 (5 bases). Between the trimmed V and J ends, which lost 4 bases and 9 bases, there was a span of 10 bases. This CDR3 region has 12 residues. Germline CDR1 reads SNHLY; CDR2 reads FYNNEI. Looking up the rest from reference TRBV2 and TRBJ1-3 gives the full variable domain: EPEVTQTPSHQVTQMGQEVILRCVPISNHLYFYWYRQILGQKVEFLVSFYNNEISEKSEIFDDQFSVERPDGSNFTLKIRSTKLEDSAMYFCASSGTSSTIYFGEGSWLTVV.

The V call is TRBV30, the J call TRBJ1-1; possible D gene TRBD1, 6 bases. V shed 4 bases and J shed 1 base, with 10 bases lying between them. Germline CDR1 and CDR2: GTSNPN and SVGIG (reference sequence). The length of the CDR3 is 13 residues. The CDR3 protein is CAWIRTANTEAFF. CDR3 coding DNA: TGTGCCTGGATAAGGACAGCGAACACTGAAGCTTTCTTT.

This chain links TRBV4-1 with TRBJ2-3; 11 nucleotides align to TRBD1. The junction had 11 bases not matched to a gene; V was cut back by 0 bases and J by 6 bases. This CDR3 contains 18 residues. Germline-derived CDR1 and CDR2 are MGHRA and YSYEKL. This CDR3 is CASSQELGTGGDRDTQYF. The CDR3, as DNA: TGCGCCAGCAGCCAAGAGCTGGGGACAGGGGGGGACCGGGATACGCAGTATTTT.